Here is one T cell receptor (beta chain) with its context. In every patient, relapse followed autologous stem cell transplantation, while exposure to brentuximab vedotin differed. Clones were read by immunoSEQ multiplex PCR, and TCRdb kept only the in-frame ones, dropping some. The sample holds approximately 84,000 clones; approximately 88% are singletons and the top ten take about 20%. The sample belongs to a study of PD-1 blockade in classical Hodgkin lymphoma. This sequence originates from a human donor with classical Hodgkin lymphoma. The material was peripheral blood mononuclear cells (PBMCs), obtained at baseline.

In DNA, the CDR3 is TGTGCCAGCGGGGCGGGAGGGTCTAACTATGGCTACACCTTC. Its protein is CASGAGGSNYGYTF. V is TRBV28 and J is TRBJ1-2; possible D gene TRBD1, 5 bases. CDR1 MDHEN and CDR2 SYDVKM come from the germline V gene. V lost 8 bases and J 0 bases, leaving 13 bases between the germline ends. The CDR3 sequence is 14 residues long.